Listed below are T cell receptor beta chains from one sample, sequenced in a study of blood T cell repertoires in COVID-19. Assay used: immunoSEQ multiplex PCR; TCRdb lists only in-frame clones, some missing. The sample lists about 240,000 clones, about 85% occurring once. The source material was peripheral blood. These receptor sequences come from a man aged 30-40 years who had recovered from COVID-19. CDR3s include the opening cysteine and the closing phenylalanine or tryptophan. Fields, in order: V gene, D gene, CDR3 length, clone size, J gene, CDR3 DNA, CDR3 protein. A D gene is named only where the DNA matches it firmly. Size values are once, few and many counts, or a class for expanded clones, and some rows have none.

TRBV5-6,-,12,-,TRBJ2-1,TGTGCCAGCAGCTGGGGGACTTTCGAGCAGTTCTTC,CASSWGTFEQFF
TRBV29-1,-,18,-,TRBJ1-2,TGCAGCGTTGGAGGGGATCCCTCATATCCCAAGGGACATAATGGCTACACCTTC,CSVGGDPSYPKGHNGYTF
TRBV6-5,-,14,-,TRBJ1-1,TGTGCCAGCAGTAATTACAGGGAATACACTGAAGCTTTCTTT,CASSNYREYTEAFF
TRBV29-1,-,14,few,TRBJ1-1,TGCAGCGTGACAGGCCGAGGAACGAACACTGAAGCTTTCTTT,CSVTGRGTNTEAFF
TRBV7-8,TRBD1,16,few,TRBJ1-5,TGTGCCAGCAGCTCAGGCCTGACAGGGGTTCGGCAGCCCCAGCATTTT,CASSSGLTGVRQPQHF
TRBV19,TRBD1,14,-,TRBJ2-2,TGTGCCAGTCGAGGACAGGGGGCCTCGGGGGAGCTGTTTTTT,CASRGQGASGELFF
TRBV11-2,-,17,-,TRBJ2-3,TGTGCCAGCAGCTTAGAGTGGGCCAGGGCGAGCACAGATACGCAGTATTTT,CASSLEWARASTDTQYF
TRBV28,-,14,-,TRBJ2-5,TGTGCCAGCAGTTTATTTCCTTTTAAAGAGACCCAGTACTTC,CASSLFPFKETQYF
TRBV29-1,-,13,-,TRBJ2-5,TGCAGCGTTGGGGGGGGCGGGCAAGAGACCCAGTACTTC,CSVGGGGQETQYF
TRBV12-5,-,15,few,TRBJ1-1,TGTGCTAGTGGTTTGGTAACAGGGAGTGTCACTGAAGCTTTCTTT,CASGLVTGSVTEAFF
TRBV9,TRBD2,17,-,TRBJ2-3,TGTGCCAGCAGCGGGCGACGGGGCGGGGGGGCAGCAGATACGCAGTATTTT,CASSGRRGGGAADTQYF
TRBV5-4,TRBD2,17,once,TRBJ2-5,TGTGCCAGCAGCTCTAGAACCGGGACTAGCGGAGAAGAGACCCAGTACTTC,CASSSRTGTSGEETQYF
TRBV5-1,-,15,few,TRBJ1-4,TGCGCCAGCAGCGTCGAGGGGGCAACTAATGAAAAACTGTTTTTT,CASSVEGATNEKLFF
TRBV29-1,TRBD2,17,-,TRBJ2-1,TGCAGCGCCGATAGCGGGGGGACTTCTAGCTCCTACAATGAGCAGTTCTTC,CSADSGGTSSSYNEQFF
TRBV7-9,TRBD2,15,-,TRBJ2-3,TGTGCCAGCAGCTTCGGACTAGCGGGGGGAGAATCGCAGTATTTT,CASSFGLAGGESQYF
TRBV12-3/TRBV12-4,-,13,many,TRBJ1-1,TGTGCCAGCAGTTTGGGCCCGAACACTGAAGCTTTCTTT,CASSLGPNTEAFF
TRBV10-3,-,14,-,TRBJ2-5,TGTGCCATCAGTGAGATGCAGGGTGAGGAGACCCAGTACTTC,CAISEMQGEETQYF
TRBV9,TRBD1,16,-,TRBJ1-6,TGTGCCAGCAGCTTCAGCCGGGACAGGGTAAATTCACCCCTCCACTTT,CASSFSRDRVNSPLHF
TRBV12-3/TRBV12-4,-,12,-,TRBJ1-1,TGTGCCAGCAGTTTAGCGCAGCGTCCGGCTTTCTTT,CASSLAQRPAFF
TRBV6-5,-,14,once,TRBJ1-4,TGTGCCAGCAGTTATACGACCGGGGGTGAAAAACTGTTTTTT,CASSYTTGGEKLFF
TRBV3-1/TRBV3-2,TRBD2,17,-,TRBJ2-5,TGTGCCAGCAGCCAAGGATTGAGGGTCTCGGGGGGAGAGACCCAGTACTTC,CASSQGLRVSGGETQYF
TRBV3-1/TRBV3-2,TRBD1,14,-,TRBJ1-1,TGTGCCAGCAGCGGAAACCGGGACAGCGAGGAAGCTTTCTTT,CASSGNRDSEEAFF
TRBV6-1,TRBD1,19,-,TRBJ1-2,TGTGCCAGCAGTGAAGTATCCTGGCAGGGGGCGGATCTCTACTATGGCTACACCTTC,CASSEVSWQGADLYYGYTF
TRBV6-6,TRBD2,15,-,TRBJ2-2,TGTGCCAGCAGATTTAGCGGGGGGAACACCGGGGAGCTGTTTTTT,CASRFSGGNTGELFF
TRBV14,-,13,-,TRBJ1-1,TGTGCCAGCAGCCAATTCTCTGGGCTTGAAGCTTTCTTT,CASSQFSGLEAFF
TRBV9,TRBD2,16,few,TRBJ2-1,TGTGCCAGCAGCGTAGAGGAGGCGGGGGGGCTAAATGAGCAGTTCTTC,CASSVEEAGGLNEQFF
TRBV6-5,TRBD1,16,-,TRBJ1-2,TGTGCCAGCAGTTACTCGATACCAGGGGGGAGCTATGGCTACACCTTC,CASSYSIPGGSYGYTF
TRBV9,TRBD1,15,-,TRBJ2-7,TGTGCCAGCAGCGTAGAGCCCCAGGGGGCCTACGAGCAGTACTTC,CASSVEPQGAYEQYF
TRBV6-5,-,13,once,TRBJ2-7,TGTGCCAGCAGAAACCTGGACAGCCACGAGCAGTACTTC,CASRNLDSHEQYF
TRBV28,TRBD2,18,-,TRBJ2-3,TGTGCCAGCGGAGGTATGAGCGGAGGACTAGCGGGTACAGATACGCAGTATTTT,CASGGMSGGLAGTDTQYF
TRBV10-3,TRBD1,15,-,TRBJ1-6,TGTGCCATCAGCGCAACAGGGGGAAATAATTCACCCCTCCACTTT,CAISATGGNNSPLHF
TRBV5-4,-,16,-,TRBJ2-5,TGTGCCAGCAGCCGGGGTTTTCAGCGGCGTGAAGAGACCCAGTACTTC,CASSRGFQRREETQYF
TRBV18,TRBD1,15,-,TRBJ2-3,TGTGCCAGCTCACCCCCGGGACAGGGGGCAGATACGCAGTATTTT,CASSPPGQGADTQYF
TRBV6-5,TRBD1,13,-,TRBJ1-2,TGTGCCAGTACCACCGGGACAGGGTTTGGCTACACCTTC,CASTTGTGFGYTF
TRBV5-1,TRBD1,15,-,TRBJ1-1,TGCGCCAGCAGCTTGGGGGGACAGTTAAACACTGAAGCTTTCTTT,CASSLGGQLNTEAFF
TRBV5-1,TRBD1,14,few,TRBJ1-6,TGCGCCAGCAGCGGAACGACAGGGGGATCACCCCTCCACTTT,CASSGTTGGSPLHF
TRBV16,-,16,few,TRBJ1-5,TGTGCCAGCAGCCATAGCAGGGGTTCGGACAATCAGCCCCAGCATTTT,CASSHSRGSDNQPQHF
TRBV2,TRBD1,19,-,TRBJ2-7,TGTGCCAGCGAGACCGCAGGGACAGGGGGCCCCGGTCGAATTTACGAGCAGTACTTC,CASETAGTGGPGRIYEQYF
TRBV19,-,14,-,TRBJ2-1,TGTGCCAGCCTGCAGGGCCACGGCGGAAATGAGCAGTTCTTC,CASLQGHGGNEQFF
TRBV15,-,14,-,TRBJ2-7,TGTGCCACCAGCAGAGACAGGGGCCCTTACGAGCAGTACTTC,CATSRDRGPYEQYF